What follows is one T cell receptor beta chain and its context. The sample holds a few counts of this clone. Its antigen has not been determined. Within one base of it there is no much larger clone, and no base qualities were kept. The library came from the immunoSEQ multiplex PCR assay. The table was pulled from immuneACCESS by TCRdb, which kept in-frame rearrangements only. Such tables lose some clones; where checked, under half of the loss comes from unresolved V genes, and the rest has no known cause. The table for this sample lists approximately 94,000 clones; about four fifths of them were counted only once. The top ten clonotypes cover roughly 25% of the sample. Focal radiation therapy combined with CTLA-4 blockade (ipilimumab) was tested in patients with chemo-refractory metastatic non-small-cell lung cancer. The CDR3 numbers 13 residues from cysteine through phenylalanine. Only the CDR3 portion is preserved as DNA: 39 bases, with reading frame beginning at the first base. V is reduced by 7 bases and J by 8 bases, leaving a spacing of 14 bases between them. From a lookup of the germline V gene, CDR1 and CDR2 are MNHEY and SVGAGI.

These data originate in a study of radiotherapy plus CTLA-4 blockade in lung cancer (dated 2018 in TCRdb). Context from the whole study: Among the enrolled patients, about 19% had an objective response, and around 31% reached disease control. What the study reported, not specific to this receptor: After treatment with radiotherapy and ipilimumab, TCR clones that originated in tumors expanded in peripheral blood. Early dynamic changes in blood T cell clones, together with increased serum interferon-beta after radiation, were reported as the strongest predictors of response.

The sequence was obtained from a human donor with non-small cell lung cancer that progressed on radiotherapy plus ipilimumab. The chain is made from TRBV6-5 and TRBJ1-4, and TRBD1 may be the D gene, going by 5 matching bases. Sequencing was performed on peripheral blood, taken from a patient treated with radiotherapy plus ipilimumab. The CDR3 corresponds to CASKGTGEEKLFF. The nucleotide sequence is TGTGCCAGCAAGGGGACCGGAGAGGAAAAACTGTTTTTT.